This T cell receptor beta chain was found in a study of siplizumab effects on memory and regulatory T cells. V was pared by 3 bases and J by 1 base, with 9 bases between. The CDR3 is 14 amino acids. CDR1 SNHLY and CDR2 FYNNEI come from the germline V gene. Assay used: immunoSEQ multiplex PCR; TCRdb lists only in-frame clones, some missing. Counted here are some 120,000 clones, roughly 94% occurring once; the ten biggest clones make up 1.5% to 2%. V and J are TRBV2 and TRBJ1-1; D unclear. Sequencing was carried out using non-Treg CD4+ T cells sorted from blood. This clonotype was obtained from a human donor in good health. Written as DNA, the CDR3 is TGTGCCAGCAGTGATAGGGCCTGGAACACTGAAGCTTTCTTT. Translation gives CASSDRAWNTEAFF.